The next 24 T cell receptor beta chains were all read from a single sample in a study of response to subunit inactivated influenza vaccine. Using its own MiXCR run on the RT-PCR reads, TCRdb lists one record per CDR3 protein. The repertoire consists of about 170,000 distinct CDR3 sequences, with about 12% occurring once and the leading ten covering approximately 30%. These data were also filed under a second study, of T cells expressing NK-cell markers. As reported in that work: TCR beta libraries carry UMIs added by 5'RACE template switching.

This material consisted of CD8+ T cells sorted from PBMCs, taken 11 to 12 days after vaccination. The receptors originated from a man aged 45-65 years who received an inactivated influenza vaccine.

This clonotype appeared many times. The chain uses TRBV7-6 and TRBJ2-3; 9 bases agree with TRBD2. Germline V gives CDR1 SGHVS, CDR2 FNYEAQ. The CDR3 has 15 amino acids. V shed 8 bases and J 5 bases; nucleotides not matched to a gene: 11. This CDR3 is CASVNSGSPQDTQYF. CDR3 sequence (DNA): TGTGCCAGCGTAAATAGCGGGAGTCCGCAAGATACGCAGTATTTT.

The rearrangement uses TRBV7-9 and TRBJ2-7, with 11 bases aligning to TRBD2. The CDR3 runs 17 residues. The ends lost 1 base at V and 3 bases at J; junction bases unmatched: 8. CDR1 SEHNR and CDR2 FQNEAQ come from the germline V gene (reference sequence). The CDR3 coding sequence is TGTGCCAGCAGCTTAGTCCCAGGGACTAGCGGTTACTACGAGCAGTACTTC. Translation gives CASSLVPGTSGYYEQYF.

The chain has TRBV3-1 and TRBJ1-5, with D unclear. This CDR3 contains 14 residues. Per germline, CDR1 LGHDT and CDR2 YNNKEL (reference sequence). Between the trimmed V and J ends, which lost 1 base and 6 bases, there was a span of 10 bases. CDR3 amino acids: CASSQALGGQPQHF. The CDR3 DNA reads TGTGCCAGCAGCCAAGCCCTCGGAGGTCAGCCCCAGCATTTT.

This clonotype appeared a single time. The junction and the germline gene differ at one end; a read error may be behind it. The J gene is TRBJ2-2, the V gene TRBV2, with D possibly TRBD2 on 6 matching bases. Per germline, CDR1 SNHLY and CDR2 FYNNEI. CDR3 length: 16 amino acids. The CDR3 nucleotides are TGTGCCAGCGGGCGTGACGGACTAACGAACACCGGGGAGCTGTATTTT. The encoded protein is CASGRDGLTNTGELYF.

This clonotype was picked up a small number of times. The CDR3 protein is CSARSLATYEQYF. CDR3 DNA sequence: TGCAGTGCTAGGAGTCTAGCGACGTACGAGCAGTACTTC. The chain links TRBV20-1 to TRBJ2-7, with a tentative D call TRBD2 (6 bases). The germline gives CDR1 DFQATT, CDR2 SNEGSKA (reference sequence). There are 13 residues in the CDR3. V lost 3 bases to trimming and J lost 4 bases, with 13 bases between them.

V is TRBV5-1 and J is TRBJ1-5; no clear D. The CDR3 has 14 residues. Trimming left V 0 bases short and J 9 bases short, with 13 bases between. Germline V gives CDR1 SGHRS, CDR2 YFSETQ. CDR3 region: CASSLEYGRGPQHF. The CDR3, as DNA: TGCGCCAGCAGCTTGGAGTATGGGCGGGGGCCCCAGCATTTT.

This clonotype was detected only a few times. The J gene is TRBJ1-2, the V gene TRBV2; a possible D gene is TRBD1 (6 bases). The CDR3 is 15 residues long. The V end was cut by 1 base, the J end by 3 bases, with 12 bases between. The V gene's germline CDR1 is SNHLY and CDR2 FYNNEI. In DNA form, the CDR3 reads TGTGCCAGCAGTGAAGGTTCGGGACAACACTATGGCTACACCTTC. This codes for CASSEGSGQHYGYTF.

This clonotype was observed a few times. V gene TRBV5-1 combines with J gene TRBJ2-1; possible D gene TRBD2, 5 bases. The CDR3 consists of 14 residues. Trimming left V 0 bases short and J 6 bases short, with 10 bases between. Looked up from germline, CDR1 is SGHRS and CDR2 is YFSETQ. The CDR3 DNA is TGCGCCAGCAGCTTGGGAGGGAAGGGCAATGAGCAGTTCTTC. Protein product: CASSLGGKGNEQFF.

This clonotype was seen a few times. In DNA form, the CDR3 reads TGTGCCATCAGTGACACGTTGAACACTGAAGCTTTCTTT. Protein sequence: CAISDTLNTEAFF. The chain employs TRBV10-3 and TRBJ1-1; D unresolved. The CDR3 totals 13 residues. V was clipped by 3 bases and J by 0 bases, with 5 bases between them. Germline CDR1 ENHRY, CDR2 SYGVKD.

The chain links TRBV28 to TRBJ1-4; the D is unclear. From germline, CDR1 is MDHEN and CDR2 SYDVKM. The CDR3 sequence is 13 residues long. V was clipped by 2 bases and J by 8 bases, with 9 bases between them. The CDR3 loop reads CASSLGTLEKLFF. CDR3 in DNA: TGTGCCAGCAGTTTAGGAACGCTCGAAAAACTGTTTTTT. Drawing the rest from reference TRBV28 and TRBJ1-4, the complete variable domain is DVKVTQSSRYLVKRTGEKVFLECVQDMDHENMFWYRQDPGLGLRLIYFSYDVKMKEKGDIPEGYSVSREKKERFSLILESASTNQTSMYLCASSLGTLEKLFFGSGTQLSVL.

This clonotype was detected a few times. This sequence joins TRBV6-5 and TRBJ2-1; D uncertain. Per germline, CDR1 MNHEY and CDR2 SVGAGI. The CDR3 is 13 amino acids. Deletions cut 4 bases from V and 0 bases from J, with 4 bases between. The chain's CDR3 is CASSSLSYNEQFF. CDR3 DNA sequence: TGTGCCAGCAGTTCTCTCTCCTACAATGAGCAGTTCTTC.

This clonotype has more than one count but fewer than ten. A read error may account for a junction end that differs from germline. The chain employs TRBV2 and TRBJ2-7, with D perhaps assigned TRBD1 or TRBD2 (5 bases each). CDR1 and CDR2 from the germline V gene are SNHLY and FYNNEI. The CDR3 contains 12 residues. CDR3 sequence (DNA): TGTGCCAGCAGTGATGGCTCCCGGGACCTTGGCTTC. Protein sequence: CASSDGSRDLGF.

As regards this clonotype: At one boundary the junction diverges from the germline segment, which might be a read error. The V and J genes are TRBV20-1 and TRBJ2-1, with TRBD2 matching 13 bases. CDR1 DFQATT and CDR2 SNEGSKA come from the germline V gene (reference sequence). The CDR3 sequence is 18 residues long. CDR3 nucleotide sequence: TGCTGTGCTAGGCGGACTAGCGGGAGATCCCGCTCCTACAATGAGCAGTTCTTC. It encodes CCARRTSGRSRSYNEQFF.

This clonotype was found a few times. This chain connects TRBV28 to TRBJ2-7; TRBD1 or TRBD2 may be the D gene (5 bases each). The V end was cut by 4 bases, the J end by 5 bases, with 15 bases between. The CDR3 length is 14 residues. In germline, CDR1 is MDHEN, CDR2 SYDVKM. CDR3 DNA sequence: TGTGCCAGCAGTTGGTCCGAGGGGTTGAACGAGCAGTACTTC. Translation: CASSWSEGLNEQYF.

In this sample, this clonotype turned up many times. The V and J genes are TRBV7-9 and TRBJ1-1; D is unresolved. The CDR3 has 12 residues. CDR1 is SEHNR, CDR2 FQNEAQ, per germline (reference sequence). V lost 3 bases and J lost 3, with 5 bases in between. The CDR3 reads CASSFGDTEAFF. The CDR3 nucleotides read TGTGCCAGCAGCTTTGGCGACACTGAAGCTTTCTTT.

This clonotype was counted at least ten times. V is TRBV28 and J is TRBJ2-5, with 11 nucleotides matching TRBD2. V trimming: 5 bases; J trimming: 2 bases; junction bases outside the gene matches: 4. The CDR3 extends over 15 amino acids. The germline V gene has CDR1 MDHEN and CDR2 SYDVKM. Here the CDR3 DNA reads TGTGCCAGCAGTCCAATAGCGGGGGGGCAAGAGACCCAGTACTTC. It is translated as CASSPIAGGQETQYF.

This clonotype appeared many times. This sequence joins TRBV12-3 or TRBV12-4 and TRBJ2-1, with 10 bases that match TRBD2. The CDR3 is made up of 15 amino acids. The V segment lost 1 base and the J segment 8 bases; nucleotides outside the gene matches: 5. CDR3 DNA sequence: TGTGCCAGCAGTTTAGGAGCGGGAGGGCTCGATGAGCAGTTCTTC. Residues: CASSLGAGGLDEQFF.

The chain recombines TRBV28 with TRBJ2-3; the match to TRBD2 covers 11 bases. Trimming cost V 8 bases and J 5 bases; bases outside gene matches: 12. Germline assignment: CDR1 MDHEN and CDR2 SYDVKM. The CDR3 covers 16 residues. The CDR3 bases are TGTGCCAGCGTCTCGACTAGCGGGGTGAGGGGAGATACGCAGTATTTT. This encodes CASVSTSGVRGDTQYF.

The chain combines TRBV20-1 with TRBJ2-1; TRBD2 agrees at 9 bases. The CDR3 length is 16 residues. V was pared by 0 bases and J by 6 bases, with 9 bases of the junction left unmatched. Germline V gene sequence: CDR1 DFQATT, CDR2 SNEGSKA (reference sequence). CDR3 DNA: TGCAGTGCTAGAGATTTGCGCGGGGGGGCCGGCAATGAGCAGTTCTTC. Translating it yields CSARDLRGGAGNEQFF.

A few counts support this clonotype. The V and J genes are TRBV15 and TRBJ1-2; tentatively, D is TRBD1 (5 bases). The CDR3 runs 15 residues. CDR1 and CDR2 (germline): LNHNV, YYDKDF (reference sequence). Deletions cut 3 bases from V and 0 bases from J, with 11 bases between. The CDR3 here is CATSSTGTPNYGYTF. The CDR3 DNA follows: TGTGCCACCAGCAGTACCGGGACTCCTAACTATGGCTACACCTTC.

This clonotype turned up a few times. The chain employs TRBV20-1 and TRBJ2-1; D might be TRBD1 (6 bases). The CDR3 length is 13 residues. The germline gives CDR1 DFQATT, CDR2 SNEGSKA (reference sequence). Trimming cost V 2 bases and J 7 bases, with 12 bases left between them. This CDR3 reads CSARNPRGNEQFF. The CDR3 nucleotides read TGCAGTGCTAGAAACCCAAGGGGGAATGAGCAGTTCTTC.

This chain links TRBV5-1 with TRBJ2-1, with a tentative D call TRBD1 (5 bases). CDR1 and CDR2 from the germline V gene are SGHRS and YFSETQ. The CDR3 has 17 amino acids. V was trimmed by 0 bases and J by 3 bases, leaving 16 bases between them. The CDR3 coding sequence is TGCGCCAGCAGCTTGGTAACAAGGGGCCCTATCTACAATGAGCAGTTCTTC. Its translation: CASSLVTRGPIYNEQFF.

J is TRBJ2-5 and V is TRBV5-1, with a possible D match to TRBD1 (6 bases). The CDR3 sequence is 15 residues long. Trimming removed 2 bases at V and 2 bases at J, with 13 bases between. Germline V gives CDR1 SGHRS, CDR2 YFSETQ. CDR3 residues: CASSLPWTEQETQYF. CDR3 nucleotide sequence: TGCGCCAGCAGCTTACCCTGGACAGAACAAGAGACCCAGTACTTC.

The chain joins TRBV7-9 to TRBJ1-1, with TRBD1 as a possible D gene (5 bases). The length of the CDR3 is 9 residues. Trimming removed 9 bases at V and 6 bases at J, with 5 bases between. From germline, CDR1 is SEHNR and CDR2 FQNEAQ (reference sequence). The CDR3 DNA sequence: TGTGCCAGGGGACCTGAAGCTTTCTTT. It is translated as CARGPEAFF.